A single sample gave rise to the 30 T cell receptor beta chains below, sequenced in a study of PD-1 blockade in classical Hodgkin lymphoma. Indicated time point: cycle 4 day 1 (C4D1), after five to seven weeks of nivolumab. Brentuximab vedotin exposure varied among the patients, all of whom had relapsed after autologous stem cell transplantation. Using immunoSEQ multiplex PCR, the repertoire was profiled, and TCRdb retains in-frame clones only, with some absent. The sample has 110,000 or so clones, 89% seen once. Specimen: peripheral blood mononuclear cells (PBMCs), collected before the fourth cycle of nivolumab. Receptors were obtained from a human donor with classical Hodgkin lymphoma.

The V call is TRBV7-9, the J call TRBJ2-2; D perhaps matches TRBD1 (6 bases). Germline V gene lookup returns CDR1 SEHNR and CDR2 FQNEAQ (reference sequence). With 6 bases removed from V and 5 bases from J, the gap between germline ends came to 13 bases. The CDR3 spans 14 residues. The DNA for the CDR3 is TGTGCCAGCAGGGACCAGGGGTATACCGGGGAGCTGTTTTTT. It translates to CASRDQGYTGELFF.

The chain links TRBV6-6 to TRBJ1-4; 11 bases are shared with TRBD1. Trimming took 6 bases from V and 7 from J; bases not matched to a gene: 10. This CDR3 has 16 residues. The germline V gene has CDR1 MNHNY and CDR2 SVGAGI (reference sequence). The CDR3 nucleotides read TGTGCCAGCAGGCAAGGACAGGGGGCGATGGGTGAAAAACTGTTTTTT. Translating it yields CASRQGQGAMGEKLFF.

The CDR3 reads CSVLAGGPTDTQYF. CDR3 sequence (DNA): TGCAGCGTACTAGCGGGAGGGCCCACAGATACGCAGTATTTT. The chain uses TRBV29-1 and TRBJ2-3; TRBD2 agrees at 13 bases. The CDR3 is 14 amino acids. V lost 6 bases to trimming and J lost 2 bases; unmatched junction nucleotides: 2. The germline CDR1 and CDR2 sequences are SQVTM and ANQGSEA.

The chain joins TRBV6-1 to TRBJ1-2; D is ambiguous. The CDR3 is 10 residues long. Trimming cost V 6 bases and J 3 bases, with 2 bases left between them. Germline-derived CDR1 and CDR2 are MNHNS and SASEGT. CDR3 loop: CASRDYGYTF. As DNA, the CDR3 is TGTGCCAGCAGAGACTATGGCTACACCTTC.

This sequence joins TRBV23-1 and TRBJ2-5; 7 bases line up with TRBD1. TRBV23-1 is noted as an ORF with a role that remains uncertain. The CDR3 loop spans 15 amino acids. V was pared by 3 bases and J by 1 base, with 5 bases of the junction left unmatched. The CDR3 nucleotides read TGCGCCAGCAGTCACGCGGACAGGCTCCAAGAGACCCAGTACTTC. Amino acids: CASSHADRLQETQYF.

The V call is TRBV5-1, the J call TRBJ1-1, with D possibly TRBD1 on 5 matching bases. Trimming took 0 bases from V and 6 from J, leaving 9 bases between them. CDR3 length: 13 residues. Germline loops: CDR1 SGHRS, CDR2 YFSETQ. Here the CDR3 reads CASSLVGEAEAFF. CDR3 sequence (DNA): TGCGCCAGCAGCTTGGTGGGGGAGGCTGAAGCTTTCTTT.

The chain employs TRBV4-3 and TRBJ1-2; 7 nucleotides match TRBD1. The V gene's germline CDR1 is LGHNA and CDR2 YSLEER. This CDR3 comprises 15 residues. J lost 5 bases, V lost 2 bases, and 8 bases had no gene match. The CDR3 spells CASSQSSGTAYGYTF. The CDR3 DNA follows: TGCGCCAGCAGCCAATCTTCGGGGACAGCTTATGGCTACACCTTC.

This chain connects TRBV18 to TRBJ1-4; D is uncertain. V was cut by 8 bases and J by 6 bases, with 13 bases left in between. CDR3 length: 13 amino acids. Germline V gene lookup returns CDR1 KGHSH and CDR2 LQKENI. DNA of the CDR3: TGTGCCAGCCTAAATCTTACGGATGAAAAACTGTTTTTT. Translation: CASLNLTDEKLFF.

The chain joins TRBV5-1 to TRBJ1-1; 7 bases match TRBD1. With 2 bases clipped from V and 3 bases from J, the junction kept 13 bases outside the gene matches. From germline, CDR1 is SGHRS and CDR2 YFSETQ. This CDR3 spans 17 amino acids. For the CDR3, the DNA is TGCGCCAGCAGCTTATCCAGACAGGGCGGGAGGCACACTGAAGCTTTCTTT. As protein: CASSLSRQGGRHTEAFF.

A single count supports this clone. The chain joins TRBV18 to TRBJ2-1; TRBD1 aligns across 11 bases. After removal of 3 bases from V and 6 bases from J, the junction contained 4 bases not matched to a gene. The CDR3 consists of 15 residues. Germline loops: CDR1 KGHSH, CDR2 LQKENI. The CDR3, as DNA: TGTGCCAGCTCACCCGGGACAGGGGGTATCAATGAGCAGTTCTTC. Translation gives CASSPGTGGINEQFF.

Worth noting for this clone: Germline is not matched at one junction end, which may reflect a read error. This chain connects TRBV7-7 to TRBJ2-5, with D possibly being TRBD2 (7 bases). Per the germline V gene, CDR1 is SSHAT and CDR2 is FNYEAQ (reference sequence). The CDR3 is 14 residues long. CDR3 sequence reads: CASSLGGGEGTQYF. Here the CDR3 DNA reads TGTGCTAGCAGCTTAGGGGGGGGTGAGGGGACCCAGTACTTC.

V and J are TRBV28 and TRBJ1-5; D not resolved. The CDR3 contains 14 residues. From germline, CDR1 is MDHEN and CDR2 SYDVKM. Trimming pared 7 bases from V and 2 bases from J, leaving 12 bases between. The CDR3 DNA sequence: TGTGCCAGCACCCCCCCCCACCGCAATCAGCCCCAGCATTTT. This translates into CASTPPHRNQPQHF.

The rearrangement joins TRBV6-5 to TRBJ2-7; 11 bases map to TRBD1. Germline CDR1 is MNHEY and CDR2 is SVGAGI. CDR3 length: 15 amino acids. V was pared by 0 bases and J by 6 bases, with 4 bases of the junction left unmatched. CDR3 sequence (DNA): TGTGCCAGCAGTTACTCGGGGACAGGGGGTTCCGAGCAGTACTTC. Translation gives CASSYSGTGGSEQYF.

This clone was seen a single time. V usage is TRBV18 and J usage is TRBJ2-7; unclear D gene. The CDR3 has 14 amino acids. Germline CDR1 reads KGHSH; CDR2 reads LQKENI. V was trimmed by 6 bases and J by 1 base, leaving 13 bases between them. CDR3 loop: CASSRETSSYEQYF. In DNA, the CDR3 is TGTGCCAGCTCCCGAGAGACCTCTTCCTACGAGCAGTACTTC.

The CDR3: CASSLRQGANEQYF. The CDR3 nucleotides are TGTGCCAGCAGCTTACGACAGGGAGCGAACGAGCAGTACTTC. V and J are TRBV7-9 and TRBJ2-7; 7 bases line up with TRBD1. Losses at the gene ends were 2 bases for V and 5 bases for J; bases not matched to a gene: 6. The germline CDR1 and CDR2 sequences are SEHNR and FQNEAQ (reference sequence). The CDR3 loop spans 14 amino acids.

The chain carries TRBV20-1 and TRBJ1-1; D ambiguous. CDR3 length: 11 amino acids. In germline, CDR1 is DFQATT, CDR2 SNEGSKA (reference sequence). Trimming removed 0 bases from V and 11 bases from J, with 10 bases in between. DNA for the CDR3: TGCAGTGCTAGAGATAAGCGTATGGCTTTCTTT. Translation: CSARDKRMAFF.

The V call is TRBV13, the J call TRBJ1-2; D not resolved. Germline CDR1 is PRHDT and CDR2 is FYEKMQ (reference sequence). This CDR3 region has 14 residues. The ends were cut back, 5 bases at V and 2 bases at J, with 12 bases in the middle. The CDR3 is CASSPLSDNYGYTF. The CDR3 DNA sequence: TGTGCCAGCAGCCCCCTATCGGACAACTATGGCTACACCTTC.

The chain joins TRBV6-6 to TRBJ1-5, with D maybe TRBD1 (5 bases). With 5 bases removed from V and 6 bases from J, the gap between germline ends came to 11 bases. Germline CDR1 and CDR2: MNHNY and SVGAGI (reference sequence). The CDR3 consists of 13 residues. CDR3 region: CASSRGEAQPQHF. CDR3 in DNA: TGTGCCAGCAGTCGGGGGGAAGCTCAGCCCCAGCATTTT.

J is TRBJ2-3 and V is TRBV11-1; D is unclear. V shed 3 bases and J shed 7 bases, with 17 bases lying between them. This CDR3 is built from 15 residues. Germline CDR1 reads SGHAT; CDR2 reads FQDESV (reference sequence). This CDR3 is CASSLGSGTANTQYF. The CDR3 DNA is TGTGCCAGCAGCTTGGGGTCGGGTACAGCGAATACGCAGTATTTT.

The chain carries TRBV5-1 and TRBJ1-4; 7 bases map to TRBD1. Germline V lookup: CDR1 SGHRS, CDR2 YFSETQ. With 5 bases clipped from V and 2 bases from J, the junction kept 6 bases outside the gene matches. The CDR3 loop spans 15 amino acids. CDR3 sequence (DNA): TGCGCCAGCAGGCCAACAGGGGTGACTAATGAAAAACTGTTTTTT. Protein: CASRPTGVTNEKLFF.

As to this clone: At one end, the junction sequence differs from germline, possibly due to a read error. This chain connects TRBV7-7 to TRBJ2-1; 9 bases are a match to TRBD1. Germline V gene sequence: CDR1 SSHAT, CDR2 FNYEAQ (reference sequence). This CDR3 comprises 14 residues. CDR3 coding DNA: TGTGCTAGCAGCTTAGGGACAGGGATCAATGAGCAGTTCTTC. Residues: CASSLGTGINEQFF.

The chain is built from TRBV18 and TRBJ2-5, with D perhaps matching TRBD1 or TRBD2 (5 bases each). The CDR3 consists of 13 residues. Germline CDR1 KGHSH, CDR2 LQKENI. V was pared by 6 bases and J by 5 bases, with 13 bases between. The chain's CDR3 is CASSQREGETQYF. Written as DNA, the CDR3 is TGTGCCAGCTCCCAAAGAGAGGGGGAGACCCAGTACTTC.

The chain has TRBV7-2 and TRBJ1-5; 9 nucleotides match TRBD1. The junction had 5 bases not matched to a gene; V was cut back by 11 bases and J by 6 bases. Germline CDR1 reads SGHTA; CDR2 reads FQGNSA. The CDR3 covers 12 residues. The DNA of the CDR3 is TGTGCCTCCGGGGACAGGGCTCAGCCCCAGCATTTT. This gives the protein CASGDRAQPQHF.

This chain uses TRBV30 with TRBJ1-3; D unclear. V was trimmed by 1 base and J by 2 bases, leaving 15 bases between them. The CDR3 is 16 amino acids. Germline V gene data show CDR1 as GTSNPN and CDR2 as SVGIG (reference sequence). As DNA, the CDR3 is TGTGCCTGGAGTGAAGAGCAGGCTGGCGCTGGAAACACCATATATTTT. It is translated as CAWSEEQAGAGNTIYF.

This chain uses TRBV28 with TRBJ2-7, with D maybe TRBD1 (6 bases). Germline V gene lookup returns CDR1 MDHEN and CDR2 SYDVKM. CDR3 length equals 12 residues. Trimming took off 7 bases at V and 3 bases at J, with 10 bases between the two ends. In DNA, the CDR3 is TGTGCCAGCACCGGACAGAACTACGAGCAGTACTTC. Its translation: CASTGQNYEQYF. Variable domain in full (rest from reference TRBV28 and TRBJ2-7): DVKVTQSSRYLVKRTGEKVFLECVQDMDHENMFWYRQDPGLGLRLIYFSYDVKMKEKGDIPEGYSVSREKKERFSLILESASTNQTSMYLCASTGQNYEQYFGPGTRLTVT.

The V and J genes are TRBV7-9 and TRBJ2-1; 9 bases are a match to TRBD1. Trimming cost V 1 base and J 3 bases; bases outside gene matches: 1. The germline V gene encodes CDR1 SEHNR and CDR2 FQNEAQ (reference sequence). The CDR3 is 15 amino acids. The CDR3 here is CASSLGDRDYNEQFF. The DNA of the CDR3 is TGTGCCAGCAGCTTAGGGGACAGGGACTACAATGAGCAGTTCTTC.

The J gene is TRBJ2-1, the V gene TRBV5-4; 10 bases are shared with TRBD2. Germline CDR1 is SGHNT and CDR2 is YYREEE (reference sequence). The CDR3 spans 15 residues. V lost 2 bases to trimming and J lost 5 bases; unmatched junction nucleotides: 4. CDR3: CASSFGGTSDNEQFF. As DNA, the CDR3 is TGTGCCAGCAGCTTCGGTGGGACTAGCGACAATGAGCAGTTCTTC.

The chain combines TRBV28 with TRBJ1-2; D unclear. This CDR3 spans 19 amino acids. V lost 4 bases and J lost 2, with 26 bases in between. Germline assignment: CDR1 MDHEN and CDR2 SYDVKM. CDR3 residues: CASSWLGRQGRRLNYGYTF. The CDR3 DNA is TGTGCCAGCAGTTGGCTGGGCAGGCAAGGAAGGCGTTTAAACTATGGCTACACCTTC.

The V gene is TRBV6-5, the J gene TRBJ2-1; D remains unclear. Germline CDR1 and CDR2: MNHEY and SVGAGI. Trimming stripped 0 bases from V and 0 bases from J, with 9 bases between. This CDR3 contains 16 residues. CDR3 sequence (DNA): TGTGCCAGCAGTTACTCGAACCAGCACTCCTACAATGAGCAGTTCTTC. It translates to CASSYSNQHSYNEQFF.

This clone has more than one count but fewer than ten. The chain recombines TRBV28 with TRBJ2-7; 11 bases are a match to TRBD2. Germline values: CDR1 MDHEN, CDR2 SYDVKM. The CDR3 loop spans 17 amino acids. V gave up 2 bases and J gave up 4 bases; unmatched junction bases: 10. CDR3 coding DNA: TGTGCCAGCAGTTTAGGTAGGGGACTAGCGGAGATGTACGAGCAGTACTTC. It encodes CASSLGRGLAEMYEQYF.